Reported below is one T cell receptor beta chain. Sequenced by immunoSEQ multiplex PCR; TCRdb stores in-frame clones only, minus some. The sample holds over 45,000 clones; over 55% are singletons and the top ten take about 10%. After removal of 4 bases from V and 2 bases from J, the junction contained 7 bases not matched to a gene. The CDR3 is 16 residues long. Germline V gives CDR1 SGHDN, CDR2 FVKESK. Thawed unstimulated PBMCs were FACS-sorted by CD3, CD4 and CD8 into two populations. This record belongs to a study of T cell clones after liver transplantation. The wider study: Immunosuppression withdrawal was tried within 2 years after liver transplantation in this trial. Post-transplant blood was tracked for graft-donor-reactive T cell clones identified in a pre-transplant mixed lymphocyte reaction. As an antigen-independent comparator, third-party-reactive TCRbeta sequences came from pre-transplant mixed lymphocyte reactions.

This chain uses TRBV14 with TRBJ2-1; TRBD2 agrees at 8 bases. This receptor was obtained from a human patient who received a liver transplant. A subset of T cells may come from the graft donor. The sequenced sample was CD4+ T cells from blood, obtained approximately 52 months after liver transplant. The CDR3 nucleotides are TGTGCCAGCAGCCCCACGGGGGGGGGTCCCTACAATGAGCAGTTCTTC. Translated: CASSPTGGGPYNEQFF.